A selection of T cell receptor beta chains follows, all from one sample in a study of PD-1 blockade in classical Hodgkin lymphoma. Assay: immunoSEQ multiplex PCR; the TCRdb copy retains only in-frame clones and omits some. There are under 20,000 clones in the sample; roughly 80% occur only once, and roughly 6.4% lies in the top ten. The sequencing here drew on peripheral blood mononuclear cells (PBMCs), taken at baseline. These receptors were collected from a human donor with classical Hodgkin lymphoma. Both conserved end residues are part of each CDR3. Each record gives: V gene, J gene, D gene, clone size, CDR3 DNA, CDR3 protein. The D gene is left open where the match is weak. Size is stated for part of the rows, as once, few or many counts, or as a class when the clone is expanded.

V: TRBV7-2
J: TRBJ2-1
D: NA
size: NA
DNA: TGTGCCAGCAGCCCCGGAGGGCCTACCTCCTACAATGAGCAGTTCTTC
CDR3: CASSPGGPTSYNEQFF

V: TRBV7-3
J: TRBJ1-1
D: NA
size: once
DNA: TGTGCCAGCAGCCGCCATTGGAACACTGAAGCTTTCTTT
CDR3: CASSRHWNTEAFF

V: TRBV7-9
J: TRBJ2-1
D: TRBD2
size: NA
DNA: TGTGCCAGCACCCTCTTAGGGGGACTAGATTACAATGAGCAGTTCTTC
CDR3: CASTLLGGLDYNEQFF

V: TRBV27
J: TRBJ1-1
D: NA
size: NA
DNA: TGTGCCAGCAGTTTCGACAGATCCACTGAAGCTTTCTTT
CDR3: CASSFDRSTEAFF

V: TRBV2
J: TRBJ1-3
D: NA
size: NA
DNA: TGTGCCAGCAGTGGGGACAATGGAAACACCATATATTTT
CDR3: CASSGDNGNTIYF

V: TRBV4-1
J: TRBJ2-7
D: TRBD2
size: NA
DNA: TGCGCCAGCAGCCAAGGGTTGAGAGGAGCGGGGAAGGGAAACGAGCAGTACTTC
CDR3: CASSQGLRGAGKGNEQYF

V: TRBV27
J: TRBJ1-2
D: TRBD1
size: NA
DNA: TGTGCCAGCAGTTTAAACAGGGGCGACTATGGCTACACCTTC
CDR3: CASSLNRGDYGYTF

V: TRBV7-2
J: TRBJ2-7
D: TRBD2
size: NA
DNA: TGTGCCAGCAGCTTAGTACTAGCGGGGGCCCGTTTCTACGAGCAGTACTTC
CDR3: CASSLVLAGARFYEQYF

V: TRBV28
J: TRBJ1-2
D: NA
size: NA
DNA: TGTGCCAGCAGTTTAACCAGAGACTATGGCTACACCTTC
CDR3: CASSLTRDYGYTF

V: TRBV2
J: TRBJ1-2
D: TRBD1
size: few
DNA: TGTGCCACCAAACGGGACAGGGATGGCTACACCTTC
CDR3: CATKRDRDGYTF

V: TRBV9
J: TRBJ1-2
D: TRBD1
size: NA
DNA: TGTGCCAGCAGCGTCCAACATACAGGGGGTGGCTATGGCTACACCTTC
CDR3: CASSVQHTGGGYGYTF

V: TRBV5-5
J: TRBJ1-1
D: TRBD1
size: NA
DNA: TGTGCCAGCAGCTCGGACAGGAGAACCACTGAAGCTTTCTTT
CDR3: CASSSDRRTTEAFF

V: TRBV11-1
J: TRBJ1-1
D: NA
size: NA
DNA: TGTGCCAGCAACCTTAGGGCTTGGGGGAACACTGAAGCTTTCTTT
CDR3: CASNLRAWGNTEAFF

V: TRBV6-5
J: TRBJ2-5
D: NA
size: NA
DNA: TGTGCCAGCAGTTATGGGGGGGGCCACCAAGAGACCCAGTACTTC
CDR3: CASSYGGGHQETQYF